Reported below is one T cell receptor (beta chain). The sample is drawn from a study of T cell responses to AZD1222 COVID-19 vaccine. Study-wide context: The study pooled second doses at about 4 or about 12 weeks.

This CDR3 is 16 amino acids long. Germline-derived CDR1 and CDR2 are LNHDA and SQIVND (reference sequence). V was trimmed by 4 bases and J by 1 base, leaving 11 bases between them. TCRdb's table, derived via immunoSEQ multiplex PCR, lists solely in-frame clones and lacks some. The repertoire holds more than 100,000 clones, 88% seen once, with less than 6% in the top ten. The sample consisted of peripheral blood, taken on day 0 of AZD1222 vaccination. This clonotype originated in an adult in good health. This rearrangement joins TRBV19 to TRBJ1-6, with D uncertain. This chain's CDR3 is CASSTTPLSYNSPLHF. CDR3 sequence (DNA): TGTGCCAGTAGTACGACACCTCTTTCCTATAATTCACCCCTCCACTTT.